The 30 T cell receptor beta chains below all came from one sample that was sequenced in a study of patients and donors after allogeneic stem cell transplantation. TCRdb itself ran the RT-PCR reads through MiXCR, one entry per CDR3 protein. The sample records over 400,000 distinct CDR3 sequences, 16% being singletons. Sample: blood, either unsorted or a sorted T cell fraction (not recorded which). The receptors come from a human donor who was either an allogeneic HSCT recipient or a stem cell or donor lymphocyte infusion donor (not recorded which). It is not recorded whose cells these are; they may come from a transplant donor.

This rearrangement joins TRBV10-3 to TRBJ2-1; perhaps TRBD2 as D (6 bases). Germline lookup yields CDR1 ENHRY and CDR2 SYGVKD. CDR3 length equals 14 residues. V lost 6 bases, J lost 0 bases, and 9 bases lay in between. CDR3 amino acids: CAIRFGGSYNEQFF. CDR3 DNA: TGTGCCATCAGGTTCGGGGGCTCCTACAATGAGCAGTTCTTC.

The chain recombines TRBV5-1 with TRBJ2-5, with D possibly matching TRBD2 (5 bases). V was cut by 1 base and J by 4 bases, with 14 bases left in between. CDR3 length: 15 residues. Germline CDR1 and CDR2: SGHRS and YFSETQ. The CDR3 sequence is CASSLSQPGLETQYF. In DNA, the CDR3 is TGCGCCAGCAGCTTGTCACAGCCGGGGTTAGAGACCCAGTACTTC.

Only a few counts were recorded for this clonotype. The V call is TRBV15, the J call TRBJ2-1; a possible D gene is TRBD2 (6 bases). The germline CDR1 and CDR2 sequences are LNHNV and YYDKDF (reference sequence). With 2 bases removed from V and 6 bases from J, the gap between germline ends came to 23 bases. This CDR3 is 18 amino acids long. The CDR3 protein is CATSRHMGLGSVGNEQFF. The CDR3 coding sequence is TGTGCCACCAGCAGACATATGGGACTCGGTTCAGTTGGCAATGAGCAGTTCTTC. Using reference TRBV15 and TRBJ2-1 for the parts outside the CDR3, the full variable domain is DAMVIQNPRYQVTQFGKPVTLSCSQTLNHNVMYWYQQKSSQAPKLLFHYYDKDFNNEADTPDNFQSRRPNTSFCFLDIRSPGLGDTAMYLCATSRHMGLGSVGNEQFFGPGTRLTVL.

V and J are TRBV4-3 and TRBJ2-7; 8 positions agree with TRBD2. In germline, CDR1 is LGHNA, CDR2 YSLEER. The CDR3 consists of 17 residues. V lost 1 base and J lost 2; bases outside the gene matches: 10. The DNA of the CDR3 is TGCGCCAGCAGCCAAGGGGGCGGCGGGGGGCCTACCTACGAGCAGTACTTC. Its protein product is CASSQGGGGGPTYEQYF.

This clonotype was observed at least ten times. The chain couples TRBV12-3 or TRBV12-4 to TRBJ2-3; no clear D. This CDR3 comprises 12 residues. V lost 3 bases and J lost 8, with 9 bases in between. The CDR3 spells CASSFRSGTQYF. CDR3 DNA: TGTGCCAGCAGTTTTCGTAGTGGTACGCAGTATTTT.

V and J are TRBV4-3 and TRBJ1-1, with a possible D match to TRBD1 (5 bases). Trimming took off 2 bases at V and 1 base at J, with 8 bases between the two ends. Germline CDR1 LGHNA, CDR2 YSLEER. This CDR3 region has 14 residues. The CDR3 bases are TGCGCCAGCAGCCAAATCGGGGGGAACACTGAAGCTTTCTTT. This sequence encodes CASSQIGGNTEAFF.

This clonotype was picked up a small number of times. The V and J genes are TRBV20-1 and TRBJ2-1, with a tentative D call TRBD2 (5 bases). The V end lost 5 bases, the J end lost 8 bases, and 16 bases lay between the germline ends. CDR3 size: 13 residues. Germline V gives CDR1 DFQATT, CDR2 SNEGSKA (reference sequence). The CDR3 sequence is CSAVGGLGDEQFF. CDR3 sequence (DNA): TGCAGTGCTGTCGGAGGCCTCGGTGATGAGCAGTTCTTC.

This clonotype appeared a single time. The rearrangement uses TRBV5-1 and TRBJ1-4; D remains ambiguous. The V gene's germline CDR1 is SGHRS and CDR2 YFSETQ. The CDR3 runs to 16 residues. The V end lost 1 base, the J end lost 0 bases, and 10 bases lay between the germline ends. The CDR3 spells CASSLHILATNEKLFF. The DNA for the CDR3 is TGCGCCAGCAGCTTGCACATTTTAGCAACTAATGAAAAACTGTTTTTT.

This clonotype was counted a few times. This rearrangement joins TRBV4-1 to TRBJ2-4; 8 nucleotides agree with TRBD1. V was clipped by 1 base and J by 1 base; unmatched bases: 12. The germline CDR1 and CDR2 sequences are MGHRA and YSYEKL. The CDR3 has 19 amino acids. CDR3 sequence: CASSQGTGRRSLAKNIQYF. The CDR3 DNA reads TGCGCCAGCAGCCAAGGGACAGGGCGGAGGTCCCTGGCCAAAAACATTCAGTACTTC.

The table lists this clonotype with a few counts. This chain links TRBV7-9 with TRBJ2-3; TRBD1 matches at 7 bases. V shed 5 bases and J 3 bases; nucleotides not matched to a gene: 8. Germline-derived CDR1 and CDR2 are SEHNR and FQNEAQ (reference sequence). The CDR3 totals 15 residues. The CDR3 DNA follows: TGTGCCAGCAGCCGAGGGGGCGAGAAAACAGATACGCAGTATTTT. Encoded protein: CASSRGGEKTDTQYF.

This clonotype was recorded a few times. The chain joins TRBV20-1 to TRBJ2-1; TRBD2 aligns across 8 bases. The germline V gene has CDR1 DFQATT and CDR2 SNEGSKA (reference sequence). V shed 4 bases and J 8 bases; nucleotides not matched to a gene: 7. The CDR3 contains 13 residues. The DNA for the CDR3 is TGCAGTGCTATAGCGGGGAAGGACTATGAGCAGTTCTTC. It yields the protein CSAIAGKDYEQFF.

This clonotype turned up a few times. The chain recombines TRBV7-8 with TRBJ2-1, with 7 bases fitting TRBD1. The CDR3 is made up of 13 amino acids. Losses at the gene ends were 2 bases for V and 9 bases for J; bases not matched to a gene: 4. CDR1 SGHVS and CDR2 FQNEAQ come from the germline V gene. CDR3 nucleotides: TGTGCCAGCAGCTTATTAGGGGGCGGTGAGCAGTTCTTC. The encoded protein is CASSLLGGGEQFF.

This clonotype was observed at least ten times. The rearrangement links TRBV2 to TRBJ2-7, with 7 bases lining up with TRBD1. Germline V gene data show CDR1 as SNHLY and CDR2 as FYNNEI. CDR3 size: 14 residues. The V segment lost 6 bases and the J segment 3 bases; nucleotides outside the gene matches: 8. The chain's CDR3 is CASRLPGQRYEQYF. The DNA for the CDR3 is TGTGCCAGCAGGCTTCCGGGACAGCGCTACGAGCAGTACTTC. Looking up the rest from reference TRBV2 and TRBJ2-7 gives the full variable domain: EPEVTQTPSHQVTQMGQEVILRCVPISNHLYFYWYRQILGQKVEFLVSFYNNEISEKSEIFDDQFSVERPDGSNFTLKIRSTKLEDSAMYFCASRLPGQRYEQYFGPGTRLTVT.

The chain recombines TRBV5-1 with TRBJ1-1, with D hard to call. CDR3 length: 15 residues. V was cut by 4 bases and J by 0 bases, with 13 bases left in between. Germline V lookup: CDR1 SGHRS, CDR2 YFSETQ. This chain's CDR3 is CASSPDGPLNTEAFF. Here the CDR3 DNA reads TGCGCCAGCAGCCCGGACGGACCCTTGAACACTGAAGCTTTCTTT.

In nucleotides, the CDR3 is TGCGCCAGCAGCTTCAGGGGCACAAATTCACCCCTCCACTTT. This sequence encodes CASSFRGTNSPLHF. The chain is built from TRBV5-1 and TRBJ1-6; the D gene is possibly TRBD1 (6 bases). Per germline, CDR1 SGHRS and CDR2 YFSETQ. The CDR3 is made up of 14 amino acids. The V end was cut by 2 bases, the J end by 7 bases, with 10 bases between. The variable domain in full, completed from reference TRBV5-1 and TRBJ1-6, reads KAGVTQTPRYLIKTRGQQVTLSCSPISGHRSVSWYQQTPGQGLQFLFEYFSETQRNKGNFPGRFSGRQFSNSRSEMNVSTLELGDSALYLCASSFRGTNSPLHFGNGTRLTVT.

This clonotype was detected many times. This chain joins TRBV7-9 and TRBJ2-3; D is undetermined. The germline gives CDR1 SEHNR, CDR2 FQNEAQ (reference sequence). The CDR3 consists of 15 residues. V was shortened by 1 base and J by 0 bases, with 8 bases between the two germline ends. CDR3 loop: CASSLGSLSTDTQYF. The DNA of the CDR3 is TGTGCCAGCAGCTTAGGTAGTTTGAGCACAGATACGCAGTATTTT.

This clonotype was detected only a few times. J is TRBJ2-7 and V is TRBV5-8, with D tentatively TRBD2 (7 bases). CDR3 length: 14 amino acids. Trimming removed 10 bases from V and 0 bases from J, with 17 bases in between. Germline values: CDR1 SGHTS, CDR2 YDEGEE. The CDR3 loop reads CAGNREGLSYEQYF. In DNA, the CDR3 is TGTGCCGGAAACAGGGAGGGACTCTCCTACGAGCAGTACTTC. Using reference TRBV5-8 and TRBJ2-7 for the parts outside the CDR3, the full variable domain is EAGVTQSPTHLIKTRGQQATLRCSPISGHTSVYWYQQALGLGLQFLLWYDEGEERNRGNFPPRFSGRQFPNYSSELNVNALELEDSALYLCAGNREGLSYEQYFGPGTRLTVT.

A single count supports this clonotype. The rearrangement links TRBV5-6 to TRBJ1-1; no clear D. There are 16 residues in the CDR3. Germline CDR1 is SGHDT and CDR2 is YYEEEE. Deletions cut 4 bases from V and 3 bases from J, with 19 bases between. CDR3 nucleotides: TGTGCCAGCAGCCTCGACTCGGGAGGGAGAGACACTGAAGCTTTCTTT. Translating gives CASSLDSGGRDTEAFF.

This clonotype was observed at least ten times. The chain links TRBV5-1 to TRBJ1-2, with D maybe TRBD1 (6 bases). The CDR3 is made up of 14 amino acids. Trimming shortened V by 4 bases and J by 3 bases, and 13 bases separated the two germline ends. From germline, CDR1 is SGHRS and CDR2 YFSETQ. CDR3 in amino acids: CASSPKGQYYGYTF. The CDR3 coding sequence is TGCGCCAGCAGCCCAAAAGGACAGTACTATGGCTACACCTTC.

This clonotype was counted between two and nine times. The chain employs TRBV6-2 or TRBV6-3 and TRBJ1-2; D remains unclear. The germline gives CDR1 MNHEY, CDR2 SVGEGT. The CDR3 extends over 17 amino acids. The V end was cut by 6 bases, the J end by 4 bases, with 24 bases between. In nucleotides, the CDR3 is TGTGCCAGCAGACCAACTTCCCCCAGGAGGCGCGGCTATGGCTACACCTTC. Its protein is CASRPTSPRRRGYGYTF.

The CDR3 DNA reads TGTGCCAGCAGCCCGAGGGACGGGCTTTGGGCCCAGCATTTT. Translated, it gives CASSPRDGLWAQHF. The rearrangement uses TRBV7-9 and TRBJ1-5; perhaps TRBD1 as D (5 bases). V dropped 5 bases and J dropped 11 bases, with 19 bases sitting between them. Per the germline V gene, CDR1 is SEHNR and CDR2 is FQNEAQ (reference sequence). CDR3 size: 14 residues.

V usage is TRBV30 and J usage is TRBJ2-6; maybe TRBD2 (6 bases). V lost 3 bases and J 1 base, leaving 19 bases between the germline ends. Germline-derived CDR1 and CDR2 are GTSNPN and SVGIG (reference sequence). The CDR3 totals 18 residues. CDR3 in DNA: TGTGCCTGGAGACCTTGGGGGGTTAGACCTTCTGGGGCCAACGTCCTGACTTTC. It translates to CAWRPWGVRPSGANVLTF.

This clonotype was seen only a few times. The CDR3 loop reads CASASGESYNEQFF. CDR3 bases: TGTGCCAGCGCTTCGGGTGAGTCCTACAATGAGCAGTTCTTC. The J gene is TRBJ2-1, the V gene TRBV2; D not certain. V lost 8 bases, J lost 1 base, and 12 bases lay in between. Germline loops: CDR1 SNHLY, CDR2 FYNNEI. CDR3 length equals 14 residues. Variable domain in full (rest from reference TRBV2 and TRBJ2-1): EPEVTQTPSHQVTQMGQEVILRCVPISNHLYFYWYRQILGQKVEFLVSFYNNEISEKSEIFDDQFSVERPDGSNFTLKIRSTKLEDSAMYFCASASGESYNEQFFGPGTRLTVL.

V gene TRBV7-9 combines with J gene TRBJ1-1, with D possibly TRBD1 on 5 matching bases. Germline values: CDR1 SEHNR, CDR2 FQNEAQ (reference sequence). Trimming shortened V by 5 bases and J by 7 bases, and 26 bases separated the two germline ends. The CDR3 is made up of 17 amino acids. The CDR3 region has the DNA TGTGCCAGCAGCCCCAGGTGGGGACTGACTAAAGGAAGTGAAGCTTTCTTT. Protein sequence: CASSPRWGLTKGSEAFF.

This clonotype was observed a handful of times. V usage is TRBV24-1 and J usage is TRBJ2-1; TRBD2 might be the D (5 bases). CDR1 and CDR2 from the germline V gene are KGHDR and SFDVKD. This CDR3 is 14 amino acids long. Trimming removed 5 bases at V and 3 bases at J, with 10 bases between. For the CDR3, the DNA is TGTGCCACCAGTGGTACGGGATACTACAATGAGCAGTTCTTC. It translates to CATSGTGYYNEQFF.

The CDR3 reads CASSLAGLEGETQYF. The CDR3 DNA sequence: TGTGCCAGCAGCTTAGCCGGACTAGAGGGCGAGACCCAGTACTTC. The V gene is TRBV11-2, the J gene TRBJ2-5; 7 positions match TRBD2. The CDR3 consists of 15 residues. V shed 1 base, J shed 5 bases, and the junction held 7 bases outside the gene matches. Germline V gene lookup returns CDR1 SGHAT and CDR2 FQNNGV. Filled out from reference TRBV11-2 and TRBJ2-5, the complete variable domain reads EAGVAQSPRYKIIEKRQSVAFWCNPISGHATLYWYQQILGQGPKLLIQFQNNGVVDDSQLPKDRFSAERLKGVDSTLKIQPAKLEDSAVYLCASSLAGLEGETQYFGPGTRLLVL.

The sample holds a few counts of this clonotype. J is TRBJ1-1 and V is TRBV24-1; the D is unclear. V was pared by 4 bases and J by 6 bases, with 11 bases between. The CDR3 spans 13 residues. Germline CDR1 reads KGHDR; CDR2 reads SFDVKD. This CDR3 is CATSEPGRSEAFF. In nucleotides, the CDR3 is TGTGCCACCAGTGAGCCGGGTCGCTCTGAAGCTTTCTTT.

The chain employs TRBV2 and TRBJ2-7; 9 bases align to TRBD1. CDR3 size: 13 residues. In germline, CDR1 is SNHLY, CDR2 FYNNEI. Unmatched junction bases numbered 3, after V lost 6 bases and J lost 3 bases. Written as DNA, the CDR3 is TGTGCCAGCAGGGGACAGGGTTTCTACGAGCAGTACTTC. Translation: CASRGQGFYEQYF.

This chain connects TRBV20-1 to TRBJ1-1; 11 positions match TRBD1. The CDR3 consists of 16 residues. The junction had 9 bases not matched to a gene; V was cut back by 6 bases and J by 0 bases. Germline V gives CDR1 DFQATT, CDR2 SNEGSKA (reference sequence). CDR3 DNA: TGCAGTGCACCTATGTGGGACAGGGGGTTGAACACTGAAGCTTTCTTT. Translating gives CSAPMWDRGLNTEAFF.

This clonotype was counted ten times or more. The gene calls are TRBV25-1 and TRBJ2-3; D remains unclear. Trimming cost V 4 bases and J 4 bases, with 0 bases left between them. The germline V gene has CDR1 MGHDK and CDR2 SYGVNS. The CDR3 spans 10 residues. The chain's CDR3 is CASSADTQYF. In nucleotides, the CDR3 is TGTGCCAGCAGTGCAGATACGCAGTATTTT.